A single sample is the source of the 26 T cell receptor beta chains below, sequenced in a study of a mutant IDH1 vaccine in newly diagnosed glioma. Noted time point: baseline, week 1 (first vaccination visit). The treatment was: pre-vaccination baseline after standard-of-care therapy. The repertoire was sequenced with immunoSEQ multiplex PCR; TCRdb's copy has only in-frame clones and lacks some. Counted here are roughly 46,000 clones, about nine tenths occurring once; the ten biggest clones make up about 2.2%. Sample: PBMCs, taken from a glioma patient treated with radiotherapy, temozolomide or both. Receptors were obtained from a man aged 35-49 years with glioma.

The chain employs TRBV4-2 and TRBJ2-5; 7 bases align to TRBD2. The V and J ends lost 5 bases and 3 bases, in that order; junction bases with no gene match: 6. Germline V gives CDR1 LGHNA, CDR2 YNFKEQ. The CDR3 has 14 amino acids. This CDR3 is CASSVLGGEETQYF. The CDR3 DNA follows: TGTGCCAGCAGCGTCCTGGGGGGGGAAGAGACCCAGTACTTC.

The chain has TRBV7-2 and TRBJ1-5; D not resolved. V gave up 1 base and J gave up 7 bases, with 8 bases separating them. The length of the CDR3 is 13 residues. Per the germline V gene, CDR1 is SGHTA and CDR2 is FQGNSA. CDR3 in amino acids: CASSLDGNQPQHF. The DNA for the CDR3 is TGTGCCAGCAGCTTAGACGGGAACCAGCCCCAGCATTTT. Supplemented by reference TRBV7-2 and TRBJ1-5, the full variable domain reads GAGVSQSPSNKVTEKGKDVELRCDPISGHTALYWYRQSLGQGLEFLIYFQGNSAPDKSGLPSDRFSAERTGGSVSTLTIQRTQQEDSAVYLCASSLDGNQPQHFGDGTRLSIL.

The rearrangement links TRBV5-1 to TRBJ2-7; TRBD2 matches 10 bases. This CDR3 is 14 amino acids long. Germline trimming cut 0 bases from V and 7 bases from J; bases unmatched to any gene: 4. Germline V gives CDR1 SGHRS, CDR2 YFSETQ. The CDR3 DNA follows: TGCGCCAGCAGCTTGGCCCTAGCGGGAGATGAGCAGTACTTC. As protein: CASSLALAGDEQYF.

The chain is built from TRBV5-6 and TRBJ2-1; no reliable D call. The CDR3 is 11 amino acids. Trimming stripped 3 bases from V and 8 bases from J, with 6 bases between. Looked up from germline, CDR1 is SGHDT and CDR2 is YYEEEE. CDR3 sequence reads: CASSWVHEQFF. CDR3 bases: TGTGCCAGCAGCTGGGTCCATGAGCAGTTCTTC.

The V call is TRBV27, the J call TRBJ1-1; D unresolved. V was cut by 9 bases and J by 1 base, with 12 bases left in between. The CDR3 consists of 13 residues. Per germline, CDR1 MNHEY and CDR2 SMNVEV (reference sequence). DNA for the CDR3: TGTGCCAGTGGACGGTTGGAGAACACTGAAGCTTTCTTT. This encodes CASGRLENTEAFF.

Here the CDR3 DNA reads TGTGCCAGCAGCTTATATTCAGGGGGCCCCGATGGCTACACCTTC. Amino acid sequence: CASSLYSGGPDGYTF. The genes are TRBV13 and TRBJ1-2; 8 positions match TRBD1. This CDR3 is built from 15 residues. With 2 bases clipped from V and 6 bases from J, the junction kept 8 bases outside the gene matches. CDR1 PRHDT and CDR2 FYEKMQ come from the germline V gene (reference sequence).

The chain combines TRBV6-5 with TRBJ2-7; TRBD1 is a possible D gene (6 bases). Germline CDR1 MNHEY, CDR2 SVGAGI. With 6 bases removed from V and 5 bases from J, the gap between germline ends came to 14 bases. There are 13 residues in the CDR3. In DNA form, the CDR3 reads TGTGCCAGCAGGAAAGGGACAATCGACGAGCAGTACTTC. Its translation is CASRKGTIDEQYF.

This chain's CDR3 is CSGFQTGEETQYF. The CDR3 bases are TGCAGCGGGTTCCAGACAGGGGAAGAGACCCAGTACTTC. The rearrangement joins TRBV29-1 to TRBJ2-5; TRBD1 matches 8 bases. V shed 7 bases, J shed 3 bases, and the junction held 7 bases outside the gene matches. Germline V gene data show CDR1 as SQVTM and CDR2 as ANQGSEA. The CDR3 loop spans 13 amino acids.

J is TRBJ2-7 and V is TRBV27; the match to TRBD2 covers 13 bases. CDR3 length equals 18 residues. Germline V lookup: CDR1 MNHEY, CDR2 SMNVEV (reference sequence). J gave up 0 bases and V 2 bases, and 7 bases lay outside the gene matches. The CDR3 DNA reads TGTGCCAGCAGTTTAAGGCCGGGACTAGCGGGATCCTCCTACGAGCAGTACTTC. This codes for CASSLRPGLAGSSYEQYF.

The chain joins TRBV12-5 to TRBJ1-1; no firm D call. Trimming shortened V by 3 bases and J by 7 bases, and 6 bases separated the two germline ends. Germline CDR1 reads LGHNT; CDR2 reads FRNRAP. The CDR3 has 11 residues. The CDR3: CASGFSVEAFF. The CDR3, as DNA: TGTGCTAGTGGTTTTTCCGTTGAAGCTTTCTTT.

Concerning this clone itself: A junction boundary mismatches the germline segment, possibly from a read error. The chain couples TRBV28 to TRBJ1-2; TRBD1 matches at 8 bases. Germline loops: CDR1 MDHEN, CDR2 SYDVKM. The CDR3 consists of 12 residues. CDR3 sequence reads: CASNQGAGVRIF. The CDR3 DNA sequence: TGTGCCAGCAACCAGGGGGCGGGAGTTCGAATTTTC.

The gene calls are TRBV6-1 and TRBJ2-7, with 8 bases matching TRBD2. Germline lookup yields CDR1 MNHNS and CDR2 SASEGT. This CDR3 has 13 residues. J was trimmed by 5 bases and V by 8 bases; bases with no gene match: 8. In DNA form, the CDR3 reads TGTGCCAGCCTTGCGGGAGGCTGGGACGAGCAGTACTTC. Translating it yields CASLAGGWDEQYF.

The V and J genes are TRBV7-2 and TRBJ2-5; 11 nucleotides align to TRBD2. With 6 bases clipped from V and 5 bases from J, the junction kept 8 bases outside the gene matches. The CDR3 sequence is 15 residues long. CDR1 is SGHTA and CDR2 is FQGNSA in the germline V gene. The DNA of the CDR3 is TGTGCCAGCAGAACTAGCGGGAGTACTCGTGAGACCCAGTACTTC. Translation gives CASRTSGSTRETQYF.

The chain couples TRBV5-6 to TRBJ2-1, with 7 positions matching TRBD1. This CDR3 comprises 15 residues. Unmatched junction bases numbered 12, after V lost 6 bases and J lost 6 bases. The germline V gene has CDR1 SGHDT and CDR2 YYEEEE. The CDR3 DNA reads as TGTGCCAGCACCGTCATTACATGGACAGGCAATGAGCAGTTCTTC. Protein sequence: CASTVITWTGNEQFF. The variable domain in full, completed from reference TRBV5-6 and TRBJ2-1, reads DAGVTQSPTHLIKTRGQQVTLRCSPKSGHDTVSWYQQALGQGPQFIFQYYEEEERQRGNFPDRFSGHQFPNYSSELNVNALLLGDSALYLCASTVITWTGNEQFFGPGTRLTVL.

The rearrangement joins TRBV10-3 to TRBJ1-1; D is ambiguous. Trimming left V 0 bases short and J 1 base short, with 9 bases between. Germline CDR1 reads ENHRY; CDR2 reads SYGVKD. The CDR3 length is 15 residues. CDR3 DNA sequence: TGTGCCATCAGTGAGTCGCAGAGAGAGAACACTGAAGCTTTCTTT. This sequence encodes CAISESQRENTEAFF.

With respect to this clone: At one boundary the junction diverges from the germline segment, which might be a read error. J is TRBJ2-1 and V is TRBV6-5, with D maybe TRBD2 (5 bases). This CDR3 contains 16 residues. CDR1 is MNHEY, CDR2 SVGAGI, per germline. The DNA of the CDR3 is TGTGCCAGCAGTAACTCCCCCAGCGGATCCTACAATGAGCAGTTCTTC. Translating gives CASSNSPSGSYNEQFF.

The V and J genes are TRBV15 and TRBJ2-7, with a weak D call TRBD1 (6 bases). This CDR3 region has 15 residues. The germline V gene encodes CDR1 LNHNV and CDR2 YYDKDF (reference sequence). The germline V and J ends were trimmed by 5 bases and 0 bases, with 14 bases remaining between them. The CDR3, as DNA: TGTGCCACCAGCCCAGGGGCGGTAAACTCCTACGAGCAGTACTTC. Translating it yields CATSPGAVNSYEQYF.

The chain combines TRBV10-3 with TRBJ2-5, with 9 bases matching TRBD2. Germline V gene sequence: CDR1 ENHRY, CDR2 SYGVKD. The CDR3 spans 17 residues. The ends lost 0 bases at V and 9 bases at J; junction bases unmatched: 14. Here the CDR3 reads CAISESKAAGGSGAQYF. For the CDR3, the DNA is TGTGCCATCAGTGAGTCGAAGGCGGCGGGAGGGTCCGGGGCCCAGTACTTC.

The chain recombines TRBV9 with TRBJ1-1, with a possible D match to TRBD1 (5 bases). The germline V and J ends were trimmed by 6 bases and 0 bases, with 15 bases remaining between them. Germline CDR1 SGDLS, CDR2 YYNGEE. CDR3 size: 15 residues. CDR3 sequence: CASILRGLMNTEAFF. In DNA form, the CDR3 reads TGTGCCAGCATCCTTCGGGGCCTTATGAACACTGAAGCTTTCTTT.

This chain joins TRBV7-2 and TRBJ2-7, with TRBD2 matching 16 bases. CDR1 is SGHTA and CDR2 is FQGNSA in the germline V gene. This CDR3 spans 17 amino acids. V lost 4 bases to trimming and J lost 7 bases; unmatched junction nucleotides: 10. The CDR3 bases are TGTGCCAGCAGCTCCTCGGGACTAGCGGGAGGGGCGGGTGAGCAGTACTTC. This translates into CASSSSGLAGGAGEQYF. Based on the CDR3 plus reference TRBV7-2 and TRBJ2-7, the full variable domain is GAGVSQSPSNKVTEKGKDVELRCDPISGHTALYWYRQSLGQGLEFLIYFQGNSAPDKSGLPSDRFSAERTGGSVSTLTIQRTQQEDSAVYLCASSSSGLAGGAGEQYFGPGTRLTVT.

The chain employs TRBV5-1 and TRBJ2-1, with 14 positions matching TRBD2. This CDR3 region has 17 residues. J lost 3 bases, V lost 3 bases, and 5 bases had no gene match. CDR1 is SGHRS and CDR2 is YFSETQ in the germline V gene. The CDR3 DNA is TGCGCCAGCAGCTATATGGGACTAGCGGGAGTCTACAATGAGCAGTTCTTC. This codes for CASSYMGLAGVYNEQFF.

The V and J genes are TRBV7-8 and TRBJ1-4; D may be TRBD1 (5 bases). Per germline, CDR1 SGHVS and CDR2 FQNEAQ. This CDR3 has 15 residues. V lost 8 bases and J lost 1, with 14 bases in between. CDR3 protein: CASRSGGKTNEKLFF. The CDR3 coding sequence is TGTGCCAGCCGGTCGGGGGGGAAAACTAATGAAAAACTGTTTTTT.

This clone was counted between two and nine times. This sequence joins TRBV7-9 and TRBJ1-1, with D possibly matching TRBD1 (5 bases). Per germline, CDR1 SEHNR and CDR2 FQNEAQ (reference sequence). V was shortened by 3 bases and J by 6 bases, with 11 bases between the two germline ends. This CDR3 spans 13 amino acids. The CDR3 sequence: CASSFSAGSEAFF. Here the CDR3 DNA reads TGTGCCAGCAGCTTTAGCGCAGGGTCTGAAGCTTTCTTT.

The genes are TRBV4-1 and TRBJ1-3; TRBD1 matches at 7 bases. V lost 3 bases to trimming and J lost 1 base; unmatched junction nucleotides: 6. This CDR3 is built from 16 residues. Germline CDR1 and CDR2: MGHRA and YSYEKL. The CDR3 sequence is CASSHRDSQSGNTIYF. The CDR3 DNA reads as TGCGCCAGCAGCCACCGGGACAGTCAGTCTGGAAACACCATATATTTT.

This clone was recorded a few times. CDR3 DNA sequence: TGTGCCAGCATGATCGATTTGGGCAATCAGCCCCAGCATTTT. Translated, it gives CASMIDLGNQPQHF. The chain joins TRBV2 to TRBJ1-5; D not resolved. The CDR3 loop spans 14 amino acids. Germline V CDR1 and CDR2: SNHLY, FYNNEI. V was cut by 7 bases and J by 2 bases, with 12 bases left in between.

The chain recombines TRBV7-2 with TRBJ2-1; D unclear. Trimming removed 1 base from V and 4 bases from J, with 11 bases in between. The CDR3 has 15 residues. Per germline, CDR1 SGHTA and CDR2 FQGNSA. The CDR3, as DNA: TGTGCCAGCAGCTTAGGTAGCTCTCTTTACAATGAGCAGTTCTTC. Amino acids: CASSLGSSLYNEQFF.